The entry that follows covers one TCR beta chain sequence. Its antigen is not yet known. Base qualities are not provided; no much larger clone lies one nucleotide away. From the cysteine through the phenylalanine, the CDR3 covers 20 amino acids. The CDR3 DNA has 60 bases and is translated from base 1. Relative to germline, V is missing 0 bases and J is missing 0 bases, with 13 bases of the junction outside any gene match. CDR1 MGHRA and CDR2 YSYEKL were looked up in the germline V gene. The data derive from a study of blood T cell repertoires in COVID-19 (TCRdb year 2020). For the study in its entirety: Samples from collaborators originated in the United States, Italy and Spain and spanned both the acute and convalescent phases of COVID-19. The sample metadata nearly always contained a de-identified subject ID, COVID-19 status, age in years and sex. HLA class I and class II types, where available, came from metadata supplied by the sample provider rather than from assay-based typing. The samples were drawn from two sources: the first 160 participants of the ongoing ImmuneRACE study, and about 1,300 subjects contributed by 6 global collaborators. The prospective study material was composed of cDNA or gDNA derived from T cells, B-cell-depleted T cells, or PBMCs. Deeply sampled blood TCRbeta repertoires from subjects exposed to, actively infected with, or recovered from COVID-19 were included in the dataset. The repertoires were released in a freely available public database intended as a resource for research on the immune response to SARS-CoV-2. Findings and caveats that apply to the study as a whole: The amount of clinical and demographic metadata varied by source and participant and was provided uncurated.

In the prospective study, participants were roughly 18 to 90 years old, resided in around 25 geographic areas of the United States, and were enrolled through a virtual design. Cohort assignment in the prospective study relied on participant-reported clinical history from a screening survey and a study questionnaire. ImmuneRACE Cohort 3 recovered participants were defined by two consecutive negative NP/OP PCR tests, healthcare professional clearance, or symptom resolution. Mobile phlebotomists in the prospective study collected whole blood, serum and a nasopharyngeal or oropharyngeal swab from every participant. Over a 2-month period, participants in the prospective study had the option of providing additional blood draws and questionnaires. Blood samples from the prospective study were shipped frozen or at room temperature prior to DNA extraction. The immunoSEQ Assay, a bias-controlled multiplex PCR, was used to amplify TCRbeta CDR3 regions from genomic DNA. On the study's bioinformatics: The number of nucleated cells in each sample was estimated by amplification of reference gene primers within the assay. To quantify the absolute abundance of each unique TCRbeta CDR3 rearrangement, sequence reads were collapsed and filtered. For each sample, productive Simpson clonality was calculated as the square root of Simpson's diversity index across productive rearrangements. TCRdb's version of the immuneACCESS table is confined to in-frame rearrangements and falls short of the full clone set. An unresolved V gene accounts for under half of the shortfall where checked; the remainder is of unknown origin. The V and J calls and clone size come from that table; D and trimming were worked out from the DNA. Within this sample are about 180,000 clones, with roughly 86% of them counted one time only. The ten most abundant clones make up over 7.5% of the sample.

The sequenced sample was PBMCs or T cells enriched from blood (not recorded which). This clonotype was sampled from a woman aged 25 to 39 who had recovered from COVID-19. The chain links TRBV4-1 with TRBJ2-5; 10 junctional bases match TRBD2. Here the CDR3 is given as CASSQDRLAGRQGYQETQYF. The DNA reads TGCGCCAGCAGCCAAGATCGACTAGCGGGCCGCCAGGGGTACCAAGAGACCCAGTACTTC.